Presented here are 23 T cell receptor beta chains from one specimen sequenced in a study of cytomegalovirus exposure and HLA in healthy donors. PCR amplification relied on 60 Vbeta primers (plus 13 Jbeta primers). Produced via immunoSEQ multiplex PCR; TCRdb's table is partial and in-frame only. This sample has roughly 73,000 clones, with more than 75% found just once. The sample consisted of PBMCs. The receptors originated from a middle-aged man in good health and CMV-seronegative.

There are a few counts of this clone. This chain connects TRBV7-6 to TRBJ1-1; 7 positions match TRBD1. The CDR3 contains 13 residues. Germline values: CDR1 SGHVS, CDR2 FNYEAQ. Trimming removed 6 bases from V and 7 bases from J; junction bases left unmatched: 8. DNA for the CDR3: TGTGCCAGCAGTCCCGACAGGGTGAGTGAAGCTTTCTTT. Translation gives CASSPDRVSEAFF.

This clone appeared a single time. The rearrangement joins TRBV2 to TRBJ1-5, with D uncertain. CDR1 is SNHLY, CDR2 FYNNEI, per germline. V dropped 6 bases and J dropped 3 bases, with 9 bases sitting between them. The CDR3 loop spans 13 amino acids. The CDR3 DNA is TGTGCCAGCAGGCGGAACTACAATCAGCCCCAGCATTTT. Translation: CASRRNYNQPQHF.

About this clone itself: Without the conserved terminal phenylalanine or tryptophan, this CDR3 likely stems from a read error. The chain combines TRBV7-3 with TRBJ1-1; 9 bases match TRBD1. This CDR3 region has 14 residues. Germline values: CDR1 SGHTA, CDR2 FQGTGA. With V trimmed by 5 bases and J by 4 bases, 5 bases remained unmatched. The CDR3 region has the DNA TGTGCCAGCAGCCCCGACAGGGGGGTCACTGAAGCTTTCCTT. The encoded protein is CASSPDRGVTEAFL.

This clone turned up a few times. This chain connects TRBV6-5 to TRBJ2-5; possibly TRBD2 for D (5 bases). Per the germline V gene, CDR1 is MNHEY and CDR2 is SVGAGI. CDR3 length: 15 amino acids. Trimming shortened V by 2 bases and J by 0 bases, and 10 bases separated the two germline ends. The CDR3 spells CASSYGGGYQETQYF. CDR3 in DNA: TGTGCCAGCAGTTACGGCGGCGGGTACCAAGAGACCCAGTACTTC.

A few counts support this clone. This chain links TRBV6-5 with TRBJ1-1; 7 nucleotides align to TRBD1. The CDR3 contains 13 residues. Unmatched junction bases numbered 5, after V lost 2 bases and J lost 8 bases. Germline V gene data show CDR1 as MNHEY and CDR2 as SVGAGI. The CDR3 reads CASSYGQGVEAFF. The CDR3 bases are TGTGCCAGCAGTTACGGTCAGGGGGTGGAAGCTTTCTTT.

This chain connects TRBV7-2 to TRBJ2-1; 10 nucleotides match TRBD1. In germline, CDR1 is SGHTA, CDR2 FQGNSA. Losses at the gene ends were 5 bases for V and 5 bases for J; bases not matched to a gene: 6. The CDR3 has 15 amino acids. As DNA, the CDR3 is TGTGCCAGCAGCCGGGACAGGGGAAGCAACAATGAGCAGTTCTTC. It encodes CASSRDRGSNNEQFF.

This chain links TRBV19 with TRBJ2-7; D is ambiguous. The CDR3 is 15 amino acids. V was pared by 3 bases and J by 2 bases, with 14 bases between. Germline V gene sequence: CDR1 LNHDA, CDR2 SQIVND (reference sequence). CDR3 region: CASSISPRPTYEQYF. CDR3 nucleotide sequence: TGTGCCAGTAGTATTAGCCCCAGACCCACCTACGAGCAGTACTTC.

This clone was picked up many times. The CDR3 bases are TGCGCCAGCAGCTTTGGGCTGCCCTATGGCTACACCTTC. Amino acids: CASSFGLPYGYTF. J is TRBJ1-2 and V is TRBV5-1; D is undetermined. The germline V gene encodes CDR1 SGHRS and CDR2 YFSETQ. V gave up 2 bases and J gave up 4 bases, with 9 bases separating them. This CDR3 region has 13 residues.

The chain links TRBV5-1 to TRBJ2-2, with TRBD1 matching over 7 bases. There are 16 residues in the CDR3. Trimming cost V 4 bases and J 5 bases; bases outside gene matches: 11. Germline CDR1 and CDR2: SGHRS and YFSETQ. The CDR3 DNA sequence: TGCGCCAGCAGCGACATAAGACAGGGTTTAACCGGGGAGCTGTTTTTT. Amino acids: CASSDIRQGLTGELFF.

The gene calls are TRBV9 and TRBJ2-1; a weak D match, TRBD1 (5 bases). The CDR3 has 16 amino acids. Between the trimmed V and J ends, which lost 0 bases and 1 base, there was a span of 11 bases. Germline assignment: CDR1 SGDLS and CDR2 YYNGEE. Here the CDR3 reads CASSVAQGSSYNEQFF. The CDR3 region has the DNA TGTGCCAGCAGCGTAGCGCAGGGTTCTTCCTACAATGAGCAGTTCTTC.

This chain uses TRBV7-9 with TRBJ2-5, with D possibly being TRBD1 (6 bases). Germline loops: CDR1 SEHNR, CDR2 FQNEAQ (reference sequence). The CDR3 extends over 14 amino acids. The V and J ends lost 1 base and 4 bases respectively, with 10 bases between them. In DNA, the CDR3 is TGTGCCAGCAGCTTAGACCAGGGGTCAGAGACCCAGTACTTC. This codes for CASSLDQGSETQYF.

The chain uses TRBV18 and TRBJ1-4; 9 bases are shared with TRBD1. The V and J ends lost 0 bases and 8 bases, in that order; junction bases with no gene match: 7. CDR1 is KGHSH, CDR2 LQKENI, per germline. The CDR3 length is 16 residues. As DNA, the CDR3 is TGTGCCAGCTCACCACCACAGGGGGCTGTTAGCGAAAAACTGTTTTTT. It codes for CASSPPQGAVSEKLFF.

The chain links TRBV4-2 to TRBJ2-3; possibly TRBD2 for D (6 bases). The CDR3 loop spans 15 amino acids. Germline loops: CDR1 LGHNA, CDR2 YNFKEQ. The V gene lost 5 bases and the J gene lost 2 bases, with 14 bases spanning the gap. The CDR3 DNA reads TGTGCCAGCAGCGAGGGAGGCTTTTACACAGATACGCAGTATTTT. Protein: CASSEGGFYTDTQYF.

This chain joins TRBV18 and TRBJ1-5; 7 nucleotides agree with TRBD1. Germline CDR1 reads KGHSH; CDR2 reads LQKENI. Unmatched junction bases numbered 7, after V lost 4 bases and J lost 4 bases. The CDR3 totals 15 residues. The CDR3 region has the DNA TGTGCCAGCTCACTATCCGGGACAGAGAATCAGCCCCAGCATTTT. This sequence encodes CASSLSGTENQPQHF. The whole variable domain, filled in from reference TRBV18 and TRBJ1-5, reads NAGVMQNPRHLVRRRGQEARLRCSPMKGHSHVYWYRQLPEEGLKFMVYLQKENIIDESGMPKERFSAEFPKEGPSILRIQQVVRGDSAAYFCASSLSGTENQPQHFGDGTRLSIL.

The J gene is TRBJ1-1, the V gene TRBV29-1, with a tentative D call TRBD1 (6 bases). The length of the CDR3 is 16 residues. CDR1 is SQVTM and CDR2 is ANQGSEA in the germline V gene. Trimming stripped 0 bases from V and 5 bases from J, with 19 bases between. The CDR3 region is CSVEDTPGQIGTEAFF. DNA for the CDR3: TGCAGCGTTGAAGATACCCCCGGACAGATTGGGACTGAAGCTTTCTTT.

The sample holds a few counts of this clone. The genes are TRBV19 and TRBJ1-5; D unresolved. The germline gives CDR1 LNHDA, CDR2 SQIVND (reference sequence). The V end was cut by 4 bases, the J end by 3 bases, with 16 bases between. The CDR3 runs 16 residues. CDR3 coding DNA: TGTGCCAGTAGTAAGCGAGAGCAATTATTCAATCAGCCCCAGCATTTT. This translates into CASSKREQLFNQPQHF.

The DNA of the CDR3 is TGTGCCAGCAGTGACGTTCCTCGGACAGATGTGCACTATGGCTACACCTTC. Its protein product is CASSDVPRTDVHYGYTF. J is TRBJ1-2 and V is TRBV2; D possibly corresponds to TRBD1 (6 bases). V dropped 3 bases and J dropped 3 bases, with 20 bases sitting between them. Germline CDR1 reads SNHLY; CDR2 reads FYNNEI. This CDR3 has 17 amino acids. Drawing the rest from reference TRBV2 and TRBJ1-2, the complete variable domain is EPEVTQTPSHQVTQMGQEVILRCVPISNHLYFYWYRQILGQKVEFLVSFYNNEISEKSEIFDDQFSVERPDGSNFTLKIRSTKLEDSAMYFCASSDVPRTDVHYGYTFGSGTRLTVV.

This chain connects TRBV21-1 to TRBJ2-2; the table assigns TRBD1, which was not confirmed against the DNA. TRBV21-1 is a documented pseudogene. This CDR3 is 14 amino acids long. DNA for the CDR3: TGTGCCAGCAGACCGCAGGGGGACACCGGGGAGCTGTTTTTT. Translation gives CASRPQGDTGELFF.

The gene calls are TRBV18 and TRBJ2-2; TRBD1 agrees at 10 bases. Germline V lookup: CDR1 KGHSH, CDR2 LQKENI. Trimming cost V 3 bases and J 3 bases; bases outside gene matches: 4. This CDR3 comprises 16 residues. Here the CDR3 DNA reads TGTGCCAGCTCACCGGGGACAGGGGCATACACCGGGGAGCTGTTTTTT. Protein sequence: CASSPGTGAYTGELFF.

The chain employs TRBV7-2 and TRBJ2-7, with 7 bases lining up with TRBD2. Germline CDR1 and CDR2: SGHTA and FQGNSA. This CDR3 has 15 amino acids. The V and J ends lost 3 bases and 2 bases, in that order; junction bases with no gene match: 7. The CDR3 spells CASSLYPGGTYEQYF. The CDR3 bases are TGTGCCAGCAGCTTGTATCCCGGGGGGACCTACGAGCAGTACTTC.

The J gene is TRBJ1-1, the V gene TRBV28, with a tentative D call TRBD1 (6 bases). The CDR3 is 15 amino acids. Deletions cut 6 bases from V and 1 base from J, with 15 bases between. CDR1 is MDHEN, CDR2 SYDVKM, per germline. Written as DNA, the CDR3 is TGTGCCAGCAGGCCCCACAGGGTAACGAACACTGAAGCTTTCTTT. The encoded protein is CASRPHRVTNTEAFF.

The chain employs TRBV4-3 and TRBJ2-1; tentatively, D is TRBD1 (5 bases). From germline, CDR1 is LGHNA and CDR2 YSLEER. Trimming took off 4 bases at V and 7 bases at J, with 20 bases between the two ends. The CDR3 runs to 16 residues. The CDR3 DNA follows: TGCGCCAGCAGCCCTATGCTAATCCAGGGCGCAAATGAGCAGTTCTTC. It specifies CASSPMLIQGANEQFF.

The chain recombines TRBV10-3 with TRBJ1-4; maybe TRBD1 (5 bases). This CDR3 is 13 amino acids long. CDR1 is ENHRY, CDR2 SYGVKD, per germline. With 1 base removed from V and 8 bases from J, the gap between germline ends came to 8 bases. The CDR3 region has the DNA TGTGCCATCAGTGAGTGGCAGGGCGAAAAACTGTTTTTT. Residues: CAISEWQGEKLFF.